This T cell receptor (beta chain) was captured by sequencing in a study of T cell responses to AZD1222 COVID-19 vaccine. This table comes from immunoSEQ multiplex PCR, and its TCRdb copy is limited to in-frame clones, with some not included. The sample holds around 97,000 clones, roughly 88% seen once. The material sequenced was peripheral blood, taken on day 0 of AZD1222 vaccination. The source of this sequence is an adult in good health.

In nucleotides, the CDR3 is TGCGCCAGCACCTCCGGCGGGACCTCTGGAAACACCATATATTTT. It is translated as CASTSGGTSGNTIYF. The chain joins TRBV5-1 to TRBJ1-3, with a tentative D call TRBD1 (5 bases). Germline V lookup: CDR1 SGHRS, CDR2 YFSETQ. This CDR3 contains 15 residues. The V end was cut by 6 bases, the J end by 0 bases, with 13 bases between.